Each of the 23 T cell receptor beta chains below was sequenced from the same sample in a study of blood T cell repertoires in COVID-19. Generated by immunoSEQ multiplex PCR, the TCRdb table keeps only in-frame clones and is missing some. This table holds 200,000 to 250,000 clones, roughly 81% found once. Input material: peripheral blood. The receptors here all came from a man in his forties or fifties with acute or convalescent COVID-19.

The chain has TRBV7-8 and TRBJ2-3; D might be TRBD2 (6 bases). Germline V gene sequence: CDR1 SGHVS, CDR2 FQNEAQ. V was shortened by 3 bases and J by 5 bases, with 12 bases between the two germline ends. This CDR3 has 14 amino acids. CDR3 bases: TGTGCCAGCAGCTTCGGCGGGGTAGGAGATACGCAGTATTTT. The encoded protein is CASSFGGVGDTQYF.

The genes are TRBV29-1 and TRBJ1-3; D unclear. The V gene lost 2 bases and the J gene lost 3 bases, with 8 bases spanning the gap. Germline V CDR1 and CDR2: SQVTM, ANQGSEA. The CDR3 runs to 13 residues. CDR3 sequence: CSVESNFGNTIYF. The DNA for the CDR3 is TGCAGCGTTGAATCTAATTTTGGAAACACCATATATTTT.

V and J are TRBV13 and TRBJ1-4; the match to TRBD1 covers 7 bases. The ends lost 5 bases at V and 6 bases at J; junction bases unmatched: 6. CDR1 and CDR2 from the germline V gene are PRHDT and FYEKMQ (reference sequence). The CDR3 sequence is 14 residues long. In DNA, the CDR3 is TGTGCCAGCAGCCGGGGACAGACCTATGAAAAACTGTTTTTT. It yields the protein CASSRGQTYEKLFF.

The gene calls are TRBV6-5 and TRBJ1-2; 7 bases align to TRBD1. This CDR3 has 15 residues. Germline V gene lookup returns CDR1 MNHEY and CDR2 SVGAGI. J was trimmed by 1 base and V by 5 bases; bases with no gene match: 7. CDR3 coding DNA: TGTGCCAGCAGTAGTCGGACAGGCGATAACTATGGCTACACCTTC. As protein: CASSSRTGDNYGYTF.

The J gene is TRBJ1-1, the V gene TRBV5-4, with D perhaps TRBD1 (6 bases). The CDR3 covers 14 residues. Per germline, CDR1 SGHNT and CDR2 YYREEE (reference sequence). Between the trimmed V and J ends, which lost 2 bases and 4 bases, there was a span of 12 bases. CDR3 amino acids: CASSFRGGSTEAFF. CDR3 nucleotide sequence: TGTGCCAGCAGCTTTCGAGGGGGATCCACTGAAGCTTTCTTT.

The chain has TRBV6-5 and TRBJ1-4; D possibly corresponds to TRBD1 (5 bases). The CDR3 is 15 residues long. Deletions cut 2 bases from V and 0 bases from J, with 7 bases between. From germline, CDR1 is MNHEY and CDR2 SVGAGI. Here the CDR3 reads CASSYGGATNEKLFF. CDR3 DNA: TGTGCCAGCAGTTACGGGGGGGCAACTAATGAAAAACTGTTTTTT.

The chain combines TRBV10-3 with TRBJ2-2; 12 positions match TRBD1. The length of the CDR3 is 14 residues. V shed 5 bases and J 9 bases; nucleotides not matched to a gene: 4. From germline, CDR1 is ENHRY and CDR2 SYGVKD. The CDR3 region has the DNA TGTGCCATCAGTCCGGGACAGGGGGCCCGGGAGCTGTTTTTT. This codes for CAISPGQGARELFF.

The chain carries TRBV15 and TRBJ1-2; D not certain. Trimming removed 0 bases from V and 7 bases from J, with 12 bases in between. Germline lookup yields CDR1 LNHNV and CDR2 YYDKDF (reference sequence). This CDR3 spans 14 amino acids. The CDR3 DNA reads TGTGCCACCAGCAGAGATCTTGGTCCGGGTGGCTACACCTTC. Protein sequence: CATSRDLGPGGYTF.

This chain joins TRBV9 and TRBJ1-4; 7 nucleotides agree with TRBD1. The CDR3 spans 14 residues. The germline V gene has CDR1 SGDLS and CDR2 YYNGEE. Unmatched junction bases numbered 3, after V lost 5 bases and J lost 2 bases. The CDR3 DNA reads as TGTGCCAGCAGTCCGACAGGGACTAATGAAAAACTGTTTTTT. It codes for CASSPTGTNEKLFF.

The V and J genes are TRBV11-1 and TRBJ1-2, with 8 bases lining up with TRBD1. Germline loops: CDR1 SGHAT, CDR2 FQDESV (reference sequence). The CDR3 is made up of 15 amino acids. The V gene end was trimmed by 1 base and the J gene end by 2 bases; junction bases not matched to a gene: 3. The CDR3 protein is CASSLGQGRNYGYTF. CDR3 DNA: TGTGCCAGCAGCTTAGGACAGGGGAGGAACTATGGCTACACCTTC.

This clone is a singleton in its sample. The chain joins TRBV6-6 to TRBJ1-6; 8 bases are shared with TRBD1. Trimming cost V 5 bases and J 0 bases; bases outside gene matches: 12. Germline V gene lookup returns CDR1 MNHNY and CDR2 SVGAGI (reference sequence). The CDR3 sequence is 19 residues long. The chain's CDR3 is CASSHAGGYESSYNSPLHF. The CDR3 DNA sequence: TGTGCCAGCAGTCATGCAGGGGGCTATGAGAGCTCCTATAATTCACCCCTCCACTTT.

This clone was recorded a few times. This chain joins TRBV18 and TRBJ2-3; 8 bases align to TRBD2. The CDR3 has 17 amino acids. V gave up 3 bases and J gave up 2 bases; unmatched junction bases: 10. Germline-derived CDR1 and CDR2 are KGHSH and LQKENI. The CDR3 nucleotides are TGTGCCAGCTCACCGACACTAACTAGCGGATACACAGATACGCAGTATTTT. Protein sequence: CASSPTLTSGYTDTQYF.

The rearrangement links TRBV5-1 to TRBJ1-2; maybe TRBD1 (5 bases). Trimming removed 5 bases from V and 7 bases from J, with 12 bases in between. Germline lookup yields CDR1 SGHRS and CDR2 YFSETQ. The CDR3 is 12 residues long. The CDR3 region is CASRFDQGGYTF. The CDR3 DNA reads as TGCGCCAGCAGGTTCGATCAGGGTGGCTACACCTTC. The full variable domain, completed using reference TRBV5-1 and TRBJ1-2, is KAGVTQTPRYLIKTRGQQVTLSCSPISGHRSVSWYQQTPGQGLQFLFEYFSETQRNKGNFPGRFSGRQFSNSRSEMNVSTLELGDSALYLCASRFDQGGYTFGSGTRLTVV.

The CDR3 nucleotides are TGTGCCAGCAGTCCCACAGGGCCCACTGAAGCTTTCTTT. Protein product: CASSPTGPTEAFF. The V call is TRBV6-5, the J call TRBJ1-1; D may be TRBD1 (6 bases). Germline CDR1 MNHEY, CDR2 SVGAGI. There are 13 residues in the CDR3. V was trimmed by 5 bases and J by 4 bases, leaving 11 bases between them.

V is TRBV24-1 and J is TRBJ2-1; D perhaps matches TRBD2 (6 bases). The CDR3 is 16 residues long. V shed 5 bases and J shed 0 bases, with 13 bases lying between them. The germline CDR1 and CDR2 sequences are KGHDR and SFDVKD. In DNA, the CDR3 is TGTGCCACCAGTGCGGGCGGGGAAAGCTCCTACAATGAGCAGTTCTTC. Its translation: CATSAGGESSYNEQFF.

The chain carries TRBV3-1 (or the pseudogene TRBV3-2) and TRBJ1-4, with 11 positions matching TRBD1. Trimming cost V 4 bases and J 10 bases; bases outside gene matches: 23. Germline V lookup: CDR1 LGHDT, CDR2 YNNKEL (reference sequence). The CDR3 totals 20 residues. CDR3 residues: CASSPHSLRDRGADGGKLFF. In DNA, the CDR3 is TGTGCCAGCAGCCCCCATTCCCTCCGGGACAGGGGGGCCGACGGGGGAAAACTGTTTTTT.

On this clone itself: The same CDR3 can be traced to other DNA sequences in this sample. This sequence joins TRBV5-1 and TRBJ1-5; tentative D call: TRBD1 (6 bases). V was cut by 1 base and J by 0 bases, with 8 bases left in between. Germline V gene sequence: CDR1 SGHRS, CDR2 YFSETQ. The CDR3 extends over 15 amino acids. As DNA, the CDR3 is TGCGCCAGCAGCTTGACAGGGAATAGCAATCAGCCCCAGCATTTT. It yields the protein CASSLTGNSNQPQHF.

The V gene is TRBV5-1, the J gene TRBJ1-2, with 9 bases identical to TRBD1. Germline V CDR1 and CDR2: SGHRS, YFSETQ. CDR3 length: 14 amino acids. Germline trimming cut 3 bases from V and 5 bases from J; bases unmatched to any gene: 5. CDR3 protein: CASSSGTGNYGYTF. The CDR3 DNA reads as TGCGCCAGCAGCTCGGGGACAGGGAATTATGGCTACACCTTC.

This chain joins TRBV6-5 and TRBJ1-1; TRBD1 agrees at 7 bases. The ends lost 1 base at V and 6 bases at J; junction bases unmatched: 11. The CDR3 consists of 16 residues. From germline, CDR1 is MNHEY and CDR2 SVGAGI. For the CDR3, the DNA is TGTGCCAGCAGTTACTTTGGGAACAGGGGTAATTCTGAAGCTTTCTTT. It translates to CASSYFGNRGNSEAFF.

The CDR3 sequence: CASSRLAGVYDEQFF. The CDR3 coding sequence is TGTGCCAGCAGCCGACTAGCGGGGGTTTACGATGAGCAGTTCTTC. V and J are TRBV11-2 and TRBJ2-1; 12 nucleotides align to TRBD2. Unmatched junction bases numbered 7, after V lost 5 bases and J lost 8 bases. Germline-derived CDR1 and CDR2 are SGHAT and FQNNGV. This CDR3 is built from 15 residues.

Turning to this clone: Germline is not matched at one junction end, which may reflect a read error. This chain's CDR3 is CASSIGPGQGRNQPQHF. The CDR3 DNA is TGTGCCAGTAGTATTGGGCCTGGACAGGGAAGGAATCAACCCCAGCATTTT. The J gene is TRBJ1-5, the V gene TRBV19; TRBD1 agrees at 8 bases. In germline, CDR1 is LNHDA, CDR2 SQIVND (reference sequence). The CDR3 runs to 17 residues.

The chain is built from TRBV11-2 and TRBJ2-2; 11 bases align to TRBD2. V shed 10 bases, J shed 3 bases, and the junction held 7 bases outside the gene matches. The CDR3 spans 15 residues. The germline CDR1 and CDR2 sequences are SGHAT and FQNNGV. CDR3 coding DNA: TGTGCCATCGTACTAGCGGGGGCTTACACCGGGGAGCTGTTTTTT. Protein: CAIVLAGAYTGELFF. Full variable domain (remainder filled in from reference TRBV11-2 and TRBJ2-2): EAGVAQSPRYKIIEKRQSVAFWCNPISGHATLYWYQQILGQGPKLLIQFQNNGVVDDSQLPKDRFSAERLKGVDSTLKIQPAKLEDSAVYLCAIVLAGAYTGELFFGEGSRLTVL.

This chain links TRBV28 with TRBJ1-1; possible D gene TRBD1, 6 bases. Germline V gives CDR1 MDHEN, CDR2 SYDVKM. This CDR3 is 13 amino acids long. Trimming pared 3 bases from V and 7 bases from J, leaving 12 bases between. DNA for the CDR3: TGTGCCAGCAGTTTTGGGACACCCGTTGAAGCTTTCTTT. It translates to CASSFGTPVEAFF. Full variable domain (rest looked up from reference TRBV28 and TRBJ1-1): DVKVTQSSRYLVKRTGEKVFLECVQDMDHENMFWYRQDPGLGLRLIYFSYDVKMKEKGDIPEGYSVSREKKERFSLILESASTNQTSMYLCASSFGTPVEAFFGQGTRLTVV.